The 30 T cell receptor beta chains reported below all come from one sample, sequenced in a study of cytomegalovirus exposure and HLA in healthy donors. Researchers ran the PCR with 60 Vbeta and 13 Jbeta primers. The method was immunoSEQ multiplex PCR; TCRdb's version includes in-frame clones alone and lacks a portion of them. Here the sample spans about 190,000 clones, approximately 82% being singletons. Input material: PBMCs. The receptors derive from a woman between 18 and 30 years old in good health and CMV-seropositive.

The J gene is TRBJ2-5, the V gene TRBV13; 7 nucleotides align to TRBD1. The V segment lost 5 bases and the J segment 1 base; nucleotides outside the gene matches: 4. The CDR3 extends over 14 amino acids. Germline CDR1 reads PRHDT; CDR2 reads FYEKMQ (reference sequence). CDR3 coding DNA: TGTGCCAGCAGCATAAGACAGGGCCAAGAGACCCAGTACTTC. Its protein product is CASSIRQGQETQYF.

The CDR3 nucleotides are TGTGCCAGCAGCGTAGCTCCCGGGGGACCCTACAATGAGCAGTTCTTC. Translation gives CASSVAPGGPYNEQFF. V usage is TRBV9 and J usage is TRBJ2-1; possible D gene TRBD2, 6 bases. The germline V gene encodes CDR1 SGDLS and CDR2 YYNGEE. V lost 0 bases and J lost 2, with 12 bases in between. The CDR3 runs 16 residues.

Comments on this clone: This sample includes further DNA sequences coding for the same CDR3. V is TRBV4-1 and J is TRBJ1-4, with a tentative D call TRBD1 (5 bases). The CDR3 is made up of 17 amino acids. The germline V gene encodes CDR1 MGHRA and CDR2 YSYEKL. The ends were cut back, 3 bases at V and 3 bases at J, with 17 bases in the middle. In DNA form, the CDR3 reads TGCGCCAGCAGCCACGCCCCCAGGGAGGTGTCTAATGAAAAACTGTTTTTT. Amino acid sequence: CASSHAPREVSNEKLFF.

This chain joins TRBV6-5 and TRBJ2-2, with D uncertain. Trimming pared 6 bases from V and 7 bases from J, leaving 9 bases between. The CDR3 has 12 residues. Germline V gene lookup returns CDR1 MNHEY and CDR2 SVGAGI. In nucleotides, the CDR3 is TGTGCCAGCAGCGAAGATAGCGGGGAGCTGTTTTTT. Translating gives CASSEDSGELFF.

V usage is TRBV6-6 and J usage is TRBJ2-7, with TRBD1 as a possible D gene (6 bases). The germline CDR1 and CDR2 sequences are MNHNY and SVGAGI (reference sequence). Trimming pared 5 bases from V and 3 bases from J, leaving 14 bases between. This CDR3 is 14 amino acids long. For the CDR3, the DNA is TGTGCCAGCAGTCCCCGGGACACGGTCTACGAGCAGTACGTC. Translated, it gives CASSPRDTVYEQYV.

Written as DNA, the CDR3 is TGTGCCAGTAGTATGGGGACAGCTGCTGGAAACACCATATATTTT. This gives the protein CASSMGTAAGNTIYF. The chain has TRBV19 and TRBJ1-3; 7 bases match TRBD1. V shed 3 bases, J shed 2 bases, and the junction held 4 bases outside the gene matches. CDR1 and CDR2 (germline): LNHDA, SQIVND (reference sequence). The CDR3 loop spans 15 amino acids.

The V call is TRBV4-1, the J call TRBJ1-2; no definite D call. The CDR3 spans 14 residues. The V and J ends lost 1 base and 3 bases respectively, with 9 bases between them. Germline CDR1 is MGHRA and CDR2 is YSYEKL. CDR3 nucleotides: TGCGCCAGCAGCCAAGTCCAGGCCTACTATGGCTACACCTTC. As protein: CASSQVQAYYGYTF.

The CDR3 nucleotides are TGTGCCAGCTCACCATCGGGTTCTGGGGCCAACGTCCTGACTTTC. Protein sequence: CASSPSGSGANVLTF. The V call is TRBV18, the J call TRBJ2-6; unclear D gene. This CDR3 region has 15 residues. Looked up from germline, CDR1 is KGHSH and CDR2 is LQKENI. V gave up 2 bases and J gave up 1 base, with 6 bases separating them.

This clone was picked up a small number of times. The chain combines TRBV6-1 with TRBJ1-1, with TRBD1 identical over 9 bases. Germline V gene sequence: CDR1 MNHNS, CDR2 SASEGT. V trimming: 6 bases; J trimming: 2 bases; junction bases outside the gene matches: 4. The CDR3 has 14 residues. DNA for the CDR3: TGTGCCAGCAGGGGGACAGGGAGTAACACTGAAGCTTTCTTT. This sequence encodes CASRGTGSNTEAFF.

As DNA, the CDR3 is TGCGCCAGCAGCCACCCTGGGACTGGACGTAGAGATGAGCAGTTCTTC. Its protein product is CASSHPGTGRRDEQFF. The rearrangement joins TRBV4-1 to TRBJ2-1, with a tentative D call TRBD2 (6 bases). Trimming left V 3 bases short and J 8 bases short, with 20 bases between. There are 16 residues in the CDR3. The germline CDR1 and CDR2 sequences are MGHRA and YSYEKL.

The table lists this clone with a count of one. This chain uses TRBV29-1 with TRBJ1-2, with a tentative D call TRBD1 (6 bases). The V end was cut by 4 bases, the J end by 2 bases, with 17 bases between. The CDR3 totals 15 residues. CDR1 and CDR2 (germline): SQVTM, ANQGSEA. Here the CDR3 DNA reads TGCAGCGTTGGAAGCACAGGGATGAGGAACTATGGCTACACCTTC. This encodes CSVGSTGMRNYGYTF.

V is TRBV7-9 and J is TRBJ2-3, with D unclear. CDR3 length: 13 amino acids. Trimming took 2 bases from V and 1 from J, leaving 4 bases between them. Looked up from germline, CDR1 is SEHNR and CDR2 is FQNEAQ (reference sequence). In DNA, the CDR3 is TGTGCCAGCAGCTTATCTGGCACAGATACGCAGTATTTT. It specifies CASSLSGTDTQYF.

The V call is TRBV5-1, the J call TRBJ1-1, with TRBD1 as a possible D gene (5 bases). Germline CDR1 and CDR2: SGHRS and YFSETQ. The CDR3 extends over 13 amino acids. V was cut by 1 base and J by 5 bases, with 9 bases left in between. The CDR3 loop is CASSLLGHTEAFF. Written as DNA, the CDR3 is TGCGCCAGCAGCTTGTTGGGGCATACTGAAGCTTTCTTT.

The chain joins TRBV23-1 to TRBJ1-5, with D possibly TRBD1 on 6 matching bases. TRBV23-1 is designated an ORF whose function remains uncertain. Trimming removed 3 bases from V and 1 base from J, with 10 bases in between. The CDR3 covers 15 residues. DNA for the CDR3: TGCGCCAGCAGTCATGGGGGGGCCAGCAATCAGCCCCAGCATTTT. Translating it yields CASSHGGASNQPQHF.

The chain employs TRBV6-5 and TRBJ2-7, with 10 bases identical to TRBD1. V lost 6 bases to trimming and J lost 4 bases; unmatched junction nucleotides: 6. Germline V gene sequence: CDR1 MNHEY, CDR2 SVGAGI. The CDR3 loop spans 14 amino acids. In nucleotides, the CDR3 is TGTGCCAGCAGCATGGACAGGGGGAGTTACGAGCAGTACTTC. This translates into CASSMDRGSYEQYF.

The J gene is TRBJ1-4, the V gene TRBV9, with D maybe TRBD1 (6 bases). Looked up from germline, CDR1 is SGDLS and CDR2 is YYNGEE. The CDR3 runs 14 residues. Trimming pared 3 bases from V and 7 bases from J, leaving 13 bases between. The CDR3 DNA is TGTGCCAGCAGCGGAAGAGGACAGAGTGAAAAACTGTTTTTT. It codes for CASSGRGQSEKLFF.

This chain uses TRBV5-1 with TRBJ1-1, with 7 bases identical to TRBD1. The CDR3 is 14 amino acids. The ends lost 5 bases at V and 6 bases at J; junction bases unmatched: 10. CDR1 and CDR2 from the germline V gene are SGHRS and YFSETQ. The chain's CDR3 is CASRSDRNSPEAFF. The CDR3 nucleotides read TGCGCCAGCAGATCGGACAGGAACTCCCCTGAAGCTTTCTTT.

The chain couples TRBV27 to TRBJ2-1; 10 positions agree with TRBD2. CDR1 is MNHEY, CDR2 SMNVEV, per germline (reference sequence). The CDR3 is 16 amino acids. V trimming: 4 bases; J trimming: 7 bases; junction bases outside the gene matches: 10. In DNA, the CDR3 is TGTGCCAGCAGTTCCCGAAGCGGGGGGGCCTCGAATGAGCAGTTCTTC. Amino acid sequence: CASSSRSGGASNEQFF.

The chain links TRBV4-1 to TRBJ1-4; 7 bases are shared with TRBD1. Germline V lookup: CDR1 MGHRA, CDR2 YSYEKL. V was pared by 4 bases and J by 7 bases, with 9 bases of the junction left unmatched. This CDR3 is built from 15 residues. CDR3 in DNA: TGCGCCAGCAGCCCACAGACAGGGTCGAGTGAAAAACTGTTTTTT. It codes for CASSPQTGSSEKLFF.

This clone is a singleton in its sample. The J gene is TRBJ1-5, the V gene TRBV28; D is possibly TRBD1 (6 bases). The V and J ends lost 7 bases and 0 bases respectively, with 16 bases between them. The CDR3 is made up of 16 amino acids. CDR1 is MDHEN, CDR2 SYDVKM, per germline. The CDR3 DNA sequence: TGTGCCAGCACCTCCTACGGCAGGGGTAGCAATCAGCCCCAGCATTTT. It is translated as CASTSYGRGSNQPQHF. The full variable domain, rest sourced from reference TRBV28 and TRBJ1-5, is DVKVTQSSRYLVKRTGEKVFLECVQDMDHENMFWYRQDPGLGLRLIYFSYDVKMKEKGDIPEGYSVSREKKERFSLILESASTNQTSMYLCASTSYGRGSNQPQHFGDGTRLSIL.

The gene calls are TRBV9 and TRBJ2-3; possibly TRBD1 for D (6 bases). The CDR3 covers 15 residues. V dropped 0 bases and J dropped 5 bases, with 13 bases sitting between them. Germline assignment: CDR1 SGDLS and CDR2 YYNGEE. In nucleotides, the CDR3 is TGTGCCAGCAGCGTAGGTGGGGGCCGGGGAGATACGCAGTATTTT. Its translation is CASSVGGGRGDTQYF.

The chain joins TRBV6-1 to TRBJ1-1; TRBD1 matches 8 bases. V trimming: 4 bases; J trimming: 4 bases; junction bases outside the gene matches: 2. Germline-derived CDR1 and CDR2 are MNHNS and SASEGT. The CDR3 extends over 13 amino acids. Here the CDR3 reads CASSADRGTEAFF. The CDR3 DNA follows: TGTGCCAGCAGTGCCGACAGGGGCACTGAAGCTTTCTTT.

As concerns this clone: The junction shows a germline mismatch at one end, possibly a read error. Other DNA variants within this sample encode the same CDR3. The CDR3 reads CASSPPTDTEAFF. The CDR3 coding sequence is TGTGCCAGCAGCCCCCCGACAGACACTGAGGCTTTCTTT. The rearrangement joins TRBV5-6 to TRBJ1-1; TRBD1 might be the D (5 bases). This CDR3 spans 13 amino acids. Germline lookup yields CDR1 SGHDT and CDR2 YYEEEE. Filled out from reference TRBV5-6 and TRBJ1-1, the complete variable domain reads DAGVTQSPTHLIKTRGQQVTLRCSPKSGHDTVSWYQQALGQGPQFIFQYYEEEERQRGNFPDRFSGHQFPNYSSELNVNALLLGDSALYLCASSPPTDTEAFFGQGTRLTVV.

The chain joins TRBV28 to TRBJ2-7, with 9 nucleotides matching TRBD2. The ends lost 2 bases at V and 2 bases at J; junction bases unmatched: 10. This CDR3 comprises 17 residues. Germline CDR1 MDHEN, CDR2 SYDVKM. CDR3 coding DNA: TGTGCCAGCAGTTTACCGGTAGCGGGGGCGGAAACCTACGAGCAGTACTTC. Its protein is CASSLPVAGAETYEQYF. The full variable domain, rest sourced from reference TRBV28 and TRBJ2-7, is DVKVTQSSRYLVKRTGEKVFLECVQDMDHENMFWYRQDPGLGLRLIYFSYDVKMKEKGDIPEGYSVSREKKERFSLILESASTNQTSMYLCASSLPVAGAETYEQYFGPGTRLTVT.

J is TRBJ1-5 and V is TRBV21-1; no DNA check was done on the table's D call, TRBD1. TRBV21-1 is noted as a pseudogene. The CDR3 runs 13 residues. The CDR3 loop reads CATPTPKGEPQHF. The CDR3 coding sequence is TGTGCCACCCCTACTCCCAAGGGGGAGCCCCAGCATTTT.

This chain uses TRBV19 with TRBJ2-7; 10 bases map to TRBD1. Germline V gives CDR1 LNHDA, CDR2 SQIVND (reference sequence). Losses at the gene ends were 8 bases for V and 3 bases for J; bases not matched to a gene: 7. This CDR3 spans 14 amino acids. The CDR3 DNA reads as TGTGCCAGTCAACCGACAGGGGGCATCTACGAGCAGTACTTC. Protein sequence: CASQPTGGIYEQYF.

This chain links TRBV9 with TRBJ1-1; 8 bases fit TRBD1. CDR3 length equals 15 residues. The ends lost 4 bases at V and 2 bases at J; junction bases unmatched: 7. Germline-derived CDR1 and CDR2 are SGDLS and YYNGEE. Here the CDR3 reads CASSTSGGGNTEAFF. The DNA of the CDR3 is TGTGCCAGCAGCACCTCAGGGGGCGGTAACACTGAAGCTTTCTTT.

This chain links TRBV30 with TRBJ1-2, with TRBD1 as a possible D gene (5 bases). CDR1 is GTSNPN and CDR2 is SVGIG in the germline V gene (reference sequence). This CDR3 has 16 residues. V shed 4 bases and J shed 6 bases, with 24 bases lying between them. This CDR3 is CAWNRGTVVEFHGYTF. CDR3 bases: TGTGCCTGGAACCGCGGGACGGTTGTCGAATTCCATGGCTACACCTTC.

J is TRBJ1-1 and V is TRBV5-1; D is unclear. Trimming stripped 3 bases from V and 0 bases from J, with 12 bases between. Germline assignment: CDR1 SGHRS and CDR2 YFSETQ. The CDR3 extends over 15 amino acids. In DNA, the CDR3 is TGCGCCAGCAGCTATAACAGTATATTGAACACTGAAGCTTTCTTT. Translated: CASSYNSILNTEAFF.

The V call is TRBV11-1, the J call TRBJ2-3; D is ambiguous. Germline V CDR1 and CDR2: SGHAT, FQDESV (reference sequence). With 3 bases removed from V and 2 bases from J, the gap between germline ends came to 3 bases. The CDR3 spans 12 residues. The CDR3 here is CASSFNTDTQYF. CDR3 bases: TGTGCCAGCAGCTTTAACACAGATACGCAGTATTTT.